This paragraph reports one T cell receptor (beta chain). Antigen: not known. These data come from a study of CD8 T cells in ankylosing spondylitis. The study, taken as a whole, reports: Some motif variants had been reported before (in reactive arthritis synovial fluid and blood). Ankylosing spondylitis blood appeared to be characterized by a TCR beta motif of eight highly homologous variants.

A single record per CDR3 protein comes from TCRdb applying MiXCR to the 5' RACE reads. The sample holds roughly 440,000 distinct CDR3 sequences, roughly 17% seen once. This sequence originates from a male donor with ankylosing spondylitis. Sequenced: blood, either unsorted or a sorted T cell fraction (not recorded which).

Here the CDR3 reads CASSQDVLAGVGDTQYF. CDR3 DNA: TGTGCCAGCAGCCAGGACGTACTAGCGGGAGTGGGAGATACGCAGTATTTT. The chain combines TRBV3-1 with TRBJ2-3; 11 bases map to TRBD2. Losses at the gene ends were 3 bases for V and 5 bases for J; bases not matched to a gene: 10. Germline CDR1 reads LGHDT; CDR2 reads YNNKEL (reference sequence). The CDR3 sequence is 17 residues long.